This TCR beta chain was captured in a study of CXCR3-negative and CXCR3-positive naive CD8 T cells. Via 5' RACE with UMI labels, TRB cDNA libraries were prepared. TCRdb reworked the 5' RACE reads into one entry per CDR3 protein, no DNA. Recorded for this sample: some 61,000 distinct CDR3 sequences. Germline assignment: CDR1 DFQATT and CDR2 SNEGSKA (reference sequence). CDR3 length: 15 amino acids. The chain employs TRBV20-1 and TRBJ2-7; without DNA, the TCRdb call of TRBD1 cannot be checked. This TCR was sampled from a human donor in good health. Some clones in this sample may be carry-over from other donors' samples. Source material: naive CXCR3- CD8+ T cells from blood. This sample's subset: CD45RO-CCR7+CD27+CD95- naive CD8+ T cells lacking CXCR3 (TNR3-). The CDR3: CSARPGQKLSYEQYF.